This TCR beta chain is from a study of metastatic and nonmetastatic thyroid tumors. Study information: Both malignant and benign thyroid patients supplied peripheral blood and tumor or nodule tissue samples, across which the repertoires of these patients were then compared. Overall study findings and caveats: It was reportedly found that TCR beta diversity was significantly higher in malignant thyroid tumors than in benign nodules, a difference seen in both blood and tumor samples.

Patients were all untreated before their thyroid surgery. Original methodology: A distant-metastasis classifier for papillary thyroid cancer was built using CDR3 differences across clinicopathological groups. Using MiXCR, TCRdb re-called clones from the PCR reads. The V and J calls, along with clone size, are taken from TCRdb and not from the paper's own processing. The sample lists more than 20,000 clones, 10% to 15% seen once, with nearly 5% in the top ten. Of note for this clone: Antigen unknown.

Sequencing was carried out using blood. The receptor was isolated from a female donor with papillary thyroid cancer or a benign thyroid nodule (not recorded which). Some clones in this sample may be carry-over from other donors' samples.

DNA of the CDR3: TGCAGCGTGTACCAGAGGGGGGGGTGGAACTATGGCTACACCTTC. As protein: CSVYQRGGWNYGYTF. The chain is built from TRBV29-1 and TRBJ1-2, with TRBD1 as a possible D gene (6 bases). The V end was cut by 6 bases, the J end by 2 bases, with 19 bases between. This CDR3 region has 15 residues. Germline loops: CDR1 SQVTM, CDR2 ANQGSEA.